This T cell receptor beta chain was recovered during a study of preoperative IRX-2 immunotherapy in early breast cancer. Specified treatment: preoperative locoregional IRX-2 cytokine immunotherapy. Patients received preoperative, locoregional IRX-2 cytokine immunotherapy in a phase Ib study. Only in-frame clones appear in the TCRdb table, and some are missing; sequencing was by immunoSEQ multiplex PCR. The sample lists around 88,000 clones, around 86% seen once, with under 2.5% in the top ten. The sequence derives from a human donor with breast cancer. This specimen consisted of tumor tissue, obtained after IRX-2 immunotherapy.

CDR3 coding DNA: TGTGCCAGCAGCTTAGGTTCAGGTTCTACCTACGAGCAGTACTTC. This encodes CASSLGSGSTYEQYF. This chain joins TRBV7-1 and TRBJ2-7; D not certain. TRBV7-1 has ORF status, its function being uncertain. V shed 4 bases and J shed 2 bases, with 15 bases lying between them. The CDR3 is 15 residues long.